This T cell receptor beta chain emerged from a study of blood T cell repertoires in COVID-19. As for the study in general: PBMCs, B-cell-depleted T cells, or T cells provided the cDNA or gDNA that made up the material.

Original methodology: Researchers report that nucleated cell counts were estimated from reference gene primer amplification. Method: immunoSEQ multiplex PCR; TCRdb's copy keeps in-frame clones and lacks some. The V and J calls and clone size were taken over from that table, and D and trimming were inferred from the DNA. The table has fewer than 200,000 clones, 65% to 90% seen once; the top ten hold nearly 15%. Cohort 3 donors were reported recovered after two negative PCRs, clearance, or symptom resolution. This CDR3 has 12 amino acids. The V and J ends lost 1 base and 14 bases, in that order; junction bases with no gene match: 1. The V gene's germline CDR1 is SNHLY and CDR2 FYNNEI.

The receptor was derived from a man aged 50 to 59 who had recovered from COVID-19. The chain recombines TRBV2 with TRBJ2-4; the match to TRBD2 covers 11 bases. The sequenced sample was PBMCs or T cells enriched from blood (not recorded which). In DNA, the CDR3 is TGTGCCAGCAGTGAAGTTAGCGGGGGGGAGTACTTC. Amino acids: CASSEVSGGEYF.